The 32 T cell receptor beta chains given below trace back to one sample, sequenced in a study of T cell repertoires in cytomegalovirus infection. TCRdb reanalysed the reads using MiXCR and keeps one entry per CDR3 protein. The sample yields over 150,000 distinct CDR3 sequences, approximately 15% seen once. Sequenced sample: PBMCs. These receptor sequences come from a human donor in good health (CMV status not recorded). Some clones in this sample may be carry-over from other donors' samples.

The chain couples TRBV29-1 to TRBJ1-1; possibly TRBD1 for D (6 bases). This CDR3 comprises 13 residues. Germline lookup yields CDR1 SQVTM and CDR2 ANQGSEA. V was trimmed by 6 bases and J by 1 base, leaving 12 bases between them. CDR3: CSVPGVWNTEAFF. The CDR3 nucleotides are TGCAGCGTACCAGGGGTTTGGAACACTGAAGCTTTCTTT.

This clonotype came up a few times. The chain carries TRBV20-1 and TRBJ1-1, with a possible D match to TRBD1 (5 bases). Trimming left V 3 bases short and J 2 bases short, with 16 bases between. This CDR3 region has 15 residues. Germline lookup yields CDR1 DFQATT and CDR2 SNEGSKA (reference sequence). Here the CDR3 reads CSASNRRGINTEAFF. The CDR3 DNA reads as TGCAGTGCTAGTAACAGGCGTGGGATTAACACTGAAGCTTTCTTT.

This clonotype has ten or more counts. The chain joins TRBV11-1 to TRBJ2-1; 7 bases fit TRBD2. J gave up 1 base and V 5 bases, and 5 bases lay outside the gene matches. CDR1 is SGHAT and CDR2 is FQDESV in the germline V gene (reference sequence). CDR3 length equals 15 residues. Here the CDR3 reads CASSRAGFSYNEQFF. CDR3 coding DNA: TGTGCCAGCAGCCGAGCGGGATTTTCCTACAATGAGCAGTTCTTC.

The CDR3 loop is CAISGSGTGLNGYTF. CDR3 DNA sequence: TGTGCCATCAGTGGCTCCGGGACAGGCTTGAACGGCTACACCTTC. This chain links TRBV10-3 with TRBJ1-2, with 8 nucleotides matching TRBD1. Unmatched junction bases numbered 12, after V lost 4 bases and J lost 8 bases. The CDR3 length is 15 residues. The germline CDR1 and CDR2 sequences are ENHRY and SYGVKD.

The chain links TRBV11-2 to TRBJ1-3, with D hard to call. Deletions cut 5 bases from V and 8 bases from J, with 19 bases between. Germline loops: CDR1 SGHAT, CDR2 FQNNGV. The CDR3 covers 15 residues. CDR3 in amino acids: CASSRPTKIWDTIYF. DNA of the CDR3: TGTGCCAGCAGCCGCCCGACAAAAATCTGGGACACCATATATTTT.

This clonotype was seen more than once but under ten times. V is TRBV28 and J is TRBJ2-7; D unresolved. The V gene lost 1 base and the J gene lost 6 bases, with 7 bases spanning the gap. CDR3 length: 12 residues. From germline, CDR1 is MDHEN and CDR2 SYDVKM. In DNA, the CDR3 is TGTGCCAGCAGTTTATCTCACGGCGAGCAGTACTTC. This translates into CASSLSHGEQYF.

This chain uses TRBV7-3 with TRBJ1-2; D may be TRBD1 (6 bases). The V gene lost 5 bases and the J gene lost 6 bases, with 16 bases spanning the gap. Germline values: CDR1 SGHTA, CDR2 FQGTGA. This CDR3 is built from 14 residues. Here the CDR3 DNA reads TGTGCCAGCAGCCGAGGGGGGGAGCACCATGGCTACACCTTC. Translated: CASSRGGEHHGYTF.

The chain carries TRBV20-1 and TRBJ2-1; possible D gene TRBD1, 6 bases. CDR1 is DFQATT and CDR2 is SNEGSKA in the germline V gene (reference sequence). V lost 3 bases to trimming and J lost 9 bases, with 12 bases between them. The CDR3 extends over 12 amino acids. The CDR3 protein is CSASEGVAEQFF. In DNA, the CDR3 is TGCAGTGCTAGCGAGGGGGTGGCTGAGCAGTTCTTC.

This clonotype appeared many times. The genes are TRBV6-1 and TRBJ2-1; weak D call: TRBD2 (5 bases). The V gene's germline CDR1 is MNHNS and CDR2 SASEGT. Trimming pared 5 bases from V and 7 bases from J, leaving 15 bases between. This CDR3 comprises 14 residues. In DNA form, the CDR3 reads TGTGCCAGCAGTTACCTCGGGAAGGTGAATGAGCAGTTCTTC. It specifies CASSYLGKVNEQFF.

The V and J genes are TRBV5-1 and TRBJ2-6; D unclear. CDR1 is SGHRS, CDR2 YFSETQ, per germline. V was cut by 0 bases and J by 0 bases, with 7 bases left in between. This CDR3 contains 16 residues. The CDR3 region is CASSLEVFSGANVLTF. The CDR3 region has the DNA TGCGCCAGCAGCTTGGAGGTGTTCTCTGGGGCCAACGTCCTGACTTTC.

This clonotype was picked up a small number of times. The rearrangement links TRBV14 to TRBJ2-5; 7 bases match TRBD1. The CDR3 totals 15 residues. Trimming at V came to 1 base and at J to 6 bases, leaving 8 bases not matched to a gene. CDR1 SGHDN and CDR2 FVKESK come from the germline V gene. This CDR3 is CASSQGQGWGKTQYF. CDR3 sequence (DNA): TGTGCCAGCAGCCAAGGACAGGGTTGGGGGAAGACCCAGTACTTC.

This clonotype was observed at least ten times. The chain employs TRBV7-2 and TRBJ1-5, with a weak D call TRBD1 (5 bases). The CDR3 covers 16 residues. V shed 5 bases and J shed 0 bases, with 14 bases lying between them. CDR1 and CDR2 (germline): SGHTA, FQGNSA. As DNA, the CDR3 is TGTGCCAGCAGCCCCGGGTCCAGGGATAGCAATCAGCCCCAGCATTTT. Translation gives CASSPGSRDSNQPQHF.

This clonotype was detected ten times or more. The chain joins TRBV7-2 to TRBJ2-7; D is unresolved. The germline gives CDR1 SGHTA, CDR2 FQGNSA. V lost 2 bases, J lost 0 bases, and 8 bases lay in between. CDR3 length: 14 amino acids. CDR3 in DNA: TGTGCCAGCAGCTTATATCAGAGCTCCTACGAGCAGTACTTC. Protein product: CASSLYQSSYEQYF.

The V and J genes are TRBV11-2 and TRBJ2-6; no reliable D call. The ends were cut back, 2 bases at V and 4 bases at J, with 6 bases in the middle. The germline V gene has CDR1 SGHAT and CDR2 FQNNGV. CDR3 size: 14 residues. The CDR3 here is CASSLMVGANVLTF. CDR3 coding DNA: TGTGCCAGCAGCTTAATGGTAGGGGCCAACGTCCTGACTTTC.

J is TRBJ1-4 and V is TRBV29-1, with D perhaps matching TRBD1 (5 bases). The germline V gene has CDR1 SQVTM and CDR2 ANQGSEA. With 4 bases removed from V and 0 bases from J, the gap between germline ends came to 12 bases. There are 15 residues in the CDR3. CDR3 region: CSVVDSLATNEKLFF. In nucleotides, the CDR3 is TGCAGCGTTGTAGACAGCCTAGCAACTAATGAAAAACTGTTTTTT. Full variable domain (missing parts from reference TRBV29-1 and TRBJ1-4): SAVISQKPSRDICQRGTSLTIQCQVDSQVTMMFWYRQQPGQSLTLIATANQGSEATYESGFVIDKFPISRPNLTFSTLTVSNMSPEDSSIYLCSVVDSLATNEKLFFGSGTQLSVL.

The rearrangement joins TRBV28 to TRBJ2-7, with D perhaps TRBD2 (6 bases). CDR1 MDHEN and CDR2 SYDVKM come from the germline V gene. The V end lost 4 bases, the J end lost 7 bases, and 26 bases lay between the germline ends. The CDR3 extends over 17 amino acids. This chain's CDR3 is CASSSGGGRPLGGEQYF. Here the CDR3 DNA reads TGTGCCAGCAGTTCTGGCGGAGGGCGGCCTTTGGGAGGAGAGCAGTACTTC.

The chain employs TRBV12-3 or TRBV12-4 and TRBJ2-7; either TRBD1 or TRBD2 may supply D (5 bases each). CDR3 length equals 13 residues. With 3 bases removed from V and 7 bases from J, the gap between germline ends came to 13 bases. CDR3 region: CASSFGGPGEQYF. The CDR3 DNA sequence: TGTGCCAGCAGTTTTGGGGGTCCGGGAGAGCAGTACTTC.

This clonotype was seen a few times. This chain joins TRBV28 and TRBJ1-5; 7 bases match TRBD1. Germline V gene sequence: CDR1 MDHEN, CDR2 SYDVKM. V shed 5 bases and J 0 bases; nucleotides not matched to a gene: 4. CDR3 length: 15 amino acids. The CDR3 spells CASSTGQNSNQPQHF. CDR3 DNA: TGTGCCAGCAGTACGGGACAGAATAGCAATCAGCCCCAGCATTTT.

This clonotype was counted between two and nine times. This sequence joins TRBV7-2 and TRBJ1-5; 10 bases line up with TRBD1. The V gene end was trimmed by 1 base and the J gene end by 9 bases; junction bases not matched to a gene: 12. The CDR3 is 17 amino acids. The germline V gene encodes CDR1 SGHTA and CDR2 FQGNSA. Here the CDR3 reads CASSLGFGTGAFRPQHF. DNA of the CDR3: TGTGCCAGCAGCTTAGGGTTTGGGACAGGGGCTTTTCGGCCCCAGCATTTT.

This clonotype was observed at least ten times. As DNA, the CDR3 is TGTGCCAGCAGCTTTTTAGGGGGCATGCGGGGCGAGCAGTACTTC. Protein: CASSFLGGMRGEQYF. The rearrangement uses TRBV11-2 and TRBJ2-7, with a weak D call TRBD1 (7 bases). The CDR3 contains 15 residues. Trimming stripped 3 bases from V and 6 bases from J, with 18 bases between. The germline V gene has CDR1 SGHAT and CDR2 FQNNGV.

Comment on this clonotype: Given the absence of the conserved phenylalanine or tryptophan at the CDR3 end, a read error is likely. The chain links TRBV7-2 to TRBJ2-1, with D uncertain. Germline V gene sequence: CDR1 SGHTA, CDR2 FQGNSA. The CDR3 has 13 amino acids. The CDR3 nucleotides read TGTGCTAGCAGCTTTGGGCAGAGCAATGAGCAGTTCTTA. Residues: CASSFGQSNEQFL.

This clonotype was recorded many times. The rearrangement uses TRBV28 and TRBJ2-7, with 9 bases identical to TRBD1. With 5 bases clipped from V and 0 bases from J, the junction kept 5 bases outside the gene matches. From germline, CDR1 is MDHEN and CDR2 SYDVKM. The CDR3 runs 15 residues. DNA of the CDR3: TGTGCCAGCAGTCCCGGGACAGGGAGCTCCTACGAGCAGTACTTC. This translates into CASSPGTGSSYEQYF.

This clonotype appeared many times. This chain's CDR3 is CASSEHSNQPQHF. CDR3 nucleotides: TGTGCCAGCAGCGAGCATAGCAATCAGCCCCAGCATTTT. This rearrangement joins TRBV7-2 to TRBJ1-5; D is undetermined. V dropped 5 bases and J dropped 0 bases, with 5 bases sitting between them. The CDR3 totals 13 residues. Germline CDR1 is SGHTA and CDR2 is FQGNSA.

This clonotype has only a few counts. This sequence joins TRBV6-6 and TRBJ1-1, with 9 bases fitting TRBD1. CDR1 is MNHNY and CDR2 is SVGAGI in the germline V gene (reference sequence). V lost 2 bases to trimming and J lost 10 bases; unmatched junction nucleotides: 2. The CDR3 loop spans 12 amino acids. This CDR3 is CASSYPDRGAFF. CDR3 DNA: TGTGCCAGCAGTTACCCGGACAGGGGAGCTTTCTTT.

Many counts were recorded for this clonotype. The gene calls are TRBV7-3 and TRBJ2-2; no definite D call. This CDR3 spans 12 amino acids. Trimming removed 5 bases at V and 3 bases at J, with 4 bases between. Germline V gene sequence: CDR1 SGHTA, CDR2 FQGTGA. The CDR3 loop reads CASSPYTGELFF. DNA for the CDR3: TGTGCCAGCAGCCCGTACACCGGGGAGCTGTTTTTT.

The table lists this clonotype with many counts. The rearrangement links TRBV7-9 to TRBJ1-2; 7 bases align to TRBD1. There are 13 residues in the CDR3. The germline gives CDR1 SEHNR, CDR2 FQNEAQ (reference sequence). With V trimmed by 3 bases and J by 4 bases, 2 bases remained unmatched. The CDR3 DNA follows: TGTGCCAGCAGCTTCGACAGGGCCTATGGCTACACCTTC. This codes for CASSFDRAYGYTF.

A few counts support this clonotype. The rearrangement links TRBV19 to TRBJ1-3; D remains unclear. Germline CDR1 and CDR2: LNHDA and SQIVND (reference sequence). CDR3 length: 13 residues. The V end lost 10 bases, the J end lost 0 bases, and 10 bases lay between the germline ends. The CDR3 loop reads CATEGYSGNTIYF. CDR3 DNA sequence: TGTGCCACGGAAGGGTACTCTGGAAACACCATATATTTT.

This clonotype appeared many times. The chain uses TRBV28 and TRBJ1-1; no clear D. CDR1 and CDR2 (germline): MDHEN, SYDVKM. Trimming removed 5 bases at V and 1 base at J, with 11 bases between. The CDR3 extends over 14 amino acids. The CDR3 here is CASSPLSRNTEAFF. The CDR3 coding sequence is TGTGCCAGCAGTCCTCTGAGCCGGAACACTGAAGCTTTCTTT.

The chain links TRBV19 to TRBJ1-1; no reliable D call. Trimming removed 6 bases at V and 8 bases at J, with 16 bases between. The CDR3 consists of 13 residues. Germline CDR1 and CDR2: LNHDA and SQIVND (reference sequence). The CDR3 loop reads CASSPHWSGEAFF. Here the CDR3 DNA reads TGTGCCAGTAGCCCCCACTGGTCGGGAGAAGCTTTCTTT.

The J gene is TRBJ2-5, the V gene TRBV10-3, with 7 positions matching TRBD2. Germline loops: CDR1 ENHRY, CDR2 SYGVKD. The trim removed 0 bases at V and 7 bases at J, leaving 8 bases unmatched. The CDR3 is made up of 15 amino acids. The CDR3 coding sequence is TGTGCCATCAGTGAGTCCGCTAGCGGCACGGGGACCCAGTACTTC. This codes for CAISESASGTGTQYF.

This clonotype came up many times. V and J are TRBV7-3 and TRBJ1-1; 7 positions agree with TRBD1. This CDR3 has 13 amino acids. Germline V gives CDR1 SGHTA, CDR2 FQGTGA. The V gene end was trimmed by 5 bases and the J gene end by 11 bases; junction bases not matched to a gene: 11. The CDR3 reads CASSPGGPSRAFF. The CDR3 coding sequence is TGTGCCAGCAGCCCAGGGGGACCGAGCCGGGCTTTCTTT. The whole variable domain, filled in from reference TRBV7-3 and TRBJ1-1, reads GAGVSQTPSNKVTEKGKYVELRCDPISGHTALYWYRQSLGQGPEFLIYFQGTGAADDSGLPNDRFFAVRPEGSVSTLKIQRTERGDSAVYLCASSPGGPSRAFFGQGTRLTVV.

The gene calls are TRBV12-5 and TRBJ1-1, with 11 nucleotides matching TRBD1. This CDR3 has 16 residues. In germline, CDR1 is LGHNT, CDR2 FRNRAP. Losses at the gene ends were 1 base for V and 5 bases for J; bases not matched to a gene: 6. In DNA, the CDR3 is TGTGCTAGTGGTTTGGCCGAAGGGACAGGGGGAACTGAAGCTTTCTTT. Translation: CASGLAEGTGGTEAFF.